The source of this T cell receptor beta chain is a study of cytomegalovirus exposure and HLA in healthy donors. The overall study: For the roughly 370 genotyped donors, 75% to 90% fell within the Caucasian-associated ancestry cluster. Overall study results and limits: Some V segments, TRBV6-2 and TRBV6-3 among them, were indistinguishable and were therefore excluded. Later work found most CMV-associated TCR beta chains apparently HLA-restricted. V- and J-gene trimming in TCR beta was tied to a missense DCLRE1C variant by an analysis performed later.

Unmatched junction bases numbered 5, after V lost 3 bases and J lost 2 bases. This CDR3 has 15 residues. Germline V gives CDR1 MNHEY, CDR2 SMNVEV (reference sequence). As to this clone: Its antigen is unidentified.

The PCR used 60 Vbeta and 13 Jbeta primers. Using immunoSEQ multiplex PCR, the repertoire was profiled, and TCRdb retains in-frame clones only, with some absent. The repertoire consists of 130,000 or so clones, with approximately 79% occurring once and the leading ten covering approximately 1.1%. Sequenced material: PBMCs. The chain couples TRBV27 to TRBJ2-7, with 9 bases lining up with TRBD1. This TCR was recovered from a male donor in good health and CMV-seronegative. The CDR3 DNA is TGTGCCAGCAGTTTGACGGACAGGGGTACCTACGAGCAGTACTTC. It encodes CASSLTDRGTYEQYF.